Only a few counts were recorded for the clone carrying this T cell receptor (beta chain). Its antigen remains unknown. The data were obtained in a study of T cells in Graves' hyperthyroidism and ophthalmopathy. Regarding the study as a whole: Ophthalmopathy was told apart from stable hyperthyroidism by a 13 V-J model. Appearing also in blood were most of the thyroid clonotypes expanded above 0.001.

TCR beta CDR3 region amplification was performed from RNA transcripts. The primer set for the first-round RT-PCR of the TCR CDR3 was HTBI. TCRdb reanalysed the multiplex PCR reads using MiXCR and keeps one entry per CDR3 protein. This sample carries 450,000 to 700,000 distinct CDR3 sequences, around 45% of them seen once, and the ten largest clones take around 20%. Reasons for excluding patients were uncontrolled infection, other autoimmune disease, pregnancy or lactation. CDR3 length: 15 amino acids. The V end was cut by 6 bases, the J end by 7 bases, with 19 bases between. Germline CDR1 DFQATT, CDR2 SNEGSKA (reference sequence).

The sequence was obtained from an adult woman with Graves' disease, either hyperthyroidism or ophthalmopathy (not recorded which). The chain is built from TRBV20-1 and TRBJ1-6; D unresolved. The material sequenced was peripheral blood or thyroid tissue (not recorded which). CDR3 DNA sequence: TGCAGTGCCAACGATTGGACCCTCGGGAATTCACCCCTCCACTTT. Amino acids: CSANDWTLGNSPLHF.